Only a few counts were recorded for the clone carrying this TCR beta chain. No antigen is known for it. This record comes from a study of T-cell memory formation after mild COVID-19. On the study more broadly: TCR clusters were largely donor specific. Findings and limits, study-wide: The pre-infection memory compartment contained some responding clones, suggesting cross-reactive memory joined.

J was trimmed by 6 bases and V by 0 bases; bases with no gene match: 3. This CDR3 is 15 amino acids long. Germline V gene sequence: CDR1 SGHRS, CDR2 YFSETQ. In TCRdb, the 5' RACE reads were re-called with MiXCR into one record per CDR3 protein. The sample lists roughly 160,000 distinct CDR3 sequences; roughly 11% were seen once. The genes are TRBV5-1 and TRBJ1-5; 10 positions match TRBD1. The sequencing input was PBMCs or a T cell subset sorted from them (not recorded which). The receptor was isolated from a man between 18 and 35 years old who had mild COVID-19 (a few samples of this study predate the infection). Cell type and time point are not known. CDR3 protein: CASSLAGTGVQPQHF. The CDR3 coding sequence is TGCGCCAGCAGCTTGGCAGGGACAGGGGTTCAGCCCCAGCATTTT.